This T cell receptor beta chain was found in a study of blood T cell repertoires in COVID-19. Whole-study context: Spain, Italy and the United States supplied samples that represented acute and convalescent COVID-19. In each case, the material was cDNA or gDNA derived from T cells, B-cell-depleted T cells, or PBMCs.

Trimming stripped 8 bases from V and 8 bases from J, with 17 bases between. CDR3 size: 13 residues. The table came from immunoSEQ multiplex PCR; TCRdb's copy has only in-frame clones and leaves some out. The repertoire includes approximately 74,000 clones, 79% of them detected once, and approximately 15% sits in the top ten. This receptor was obtained from a man aged 55 to 70 with acute or convalescent COVID-19. The sample was peripheral blood. The chain links TRBV12-3 or TRBV12-4 to TRBJ2-3; a weak D match, TRBD2 (5 bases). Here the CDR3 reads CASGSPGSPTQYF. CDR3 DNA sequence: TGTGCCAGCGGGTCCCCGGGGTCCCCTACGCAGTATTTT.